A selection of T cell receptor beta chains follows, all from one sample in a study of OX40 agonist ivuxolimab in advanced cancers. The table came from immunoSEQ multiplex PCR; TCRdb's copy has only in-frame clones and leaves some out. The sample carries tens of thousands of clones, around nine tenths recorded once. The specimen was CD4+ or CD8+ T cells sorted from blood, collected in a trial of the OX40 agonist ivuxolimab. The receptors stem from an adult with an advanced solid tumor such as melanoma, head and neck, liver or kidney cancer. The CDR3 runs from the conserved cysteine through the conserved F or W. D genes are given only for firm matches. Rows may omit the clone size; those that give it use once, few, many or a size class.

J	length	V	D	size	CDR3	DNA
TRBJ2-3	18	TRBV19	TRBD1	NA	CASSIGRPGTGGSYTQYF	TGTGCCAGTAGTATTGGAAGACCCGGGACAGGGGGCTCGTATACGCAGTATTTT
TRBJ2-3	16	TRBV6-5	TRBD1	NA	CASSYVQGAPTDTQYF	TGTGCCAGCAGTTACGTGCAGGGGGCACCCACAGATACGCAGTATTTT
TRBJ1-3	18	TRBV2	NA	NA	CASSEIWFGGYSGNTIYF	TGTGCCAGCAGTGAGATTTGGTTTGGAGGTTACTCTGGAAACACCATATATTTT
TRBJ1-4	16	TRBV7-2	NA	NA	CASSLFQTEANEKLFF	TGTGCCAGCAGCTTATTCCAGACAGAAGCAAATGAAAAACTGTTTTTT
TRBJ2-3	15	TRBV2	TRBD1	NA	CASSEFGTGADTQYF	TGTGCCAGCAGTGAATTCGGGACAGGGGCAGATACGCAGTATTTT
TRBJ2-1	20	TRBV7-6	NA	NA	CASSLPGIDAHLRSYNEQFF	TGTGCCAGCAGCTTACCTGGGATCGACGCCCACCTTCGGTCCTACAATGAGCAGTTCTTC
TRBJ2-7	15	TRBV5-1	NA	NA	CASSSSQVAGYEQYF	TGCGCCAGCAGCTCATCACAGGTGGCCGGGTACGAGCAGTACTTC
TRBJ1-5	13	TRBV27	TRBD1	NA	CASSLQGRQPQHF	TGTGCCAGCAGCCTACAGGGGAGGCAGCCCCAGCATTTT
TRBJ2-1	17	TRBV7-8	NA	NA	CASSPRTSGYSYNEQFF	TGTGCCAGCAGCCCGAGGACGAGCGGATACTCCTACAATGAGCAGTTCTTC
TRBJ1-5	14	TRBV5-6	NA	NA	CASRGRGNNQPQHF	TGTGCCAGCAGGGGCAGGGGAAACAATCAGCCCCAGCATTTT
TRBJ2-3	15	TRBV7-8	TRBD1	NA	CASSFRQGSTDTQYF	TGTGCCAGCAGCTTTAGACAGGGGAGCACAGATACGCAGTATTTT
TRBJ1-4	16	TRBV18	TRBD1	NA	CASSPVRTGRDEKLFF	TGTGCCAGCTCACCAGTTCGGACAGGCAGAGATGAAAAACTGTTTTTT
TRBJ1-2	16	TRBV19	NA	once	CASRSGVGTANYGYTF	TGTGCCAGTAGATCCGGGGTCGGGACCGCTAACTATGGCTACACCTTC
TRBJ2-3	16	TRBV29-1	NA	NA	CSVEARSGRDTDTQYF	TGCAGCGTTGAGGCTCGCTCAGGTCGTGACACAGATACGCAGTATTTT
TRBJ1-5	13	TRBV29-1	NA	NA	CSVTGNSNQPQHF	TGCAGCGTTACAGGAAATAGCAATCAGCCCCAGCATTTT
TRBJ1-6	14	TRBV5-1	NA	NA	CASSLGPDLSPLHF	TGCGCCAGCAGCCTCGGACCGGATCTTTCACCCCTCCACTTT
TRBJ1-3	15	TRBV5-6	TRBD1	NA	CASRRQGEAGNTIYF	TGTGCCAGCAGGCGACAGGGTGAGGCTGGAAACACCATATATTTT
TRBJ2-3	12	TRBV2	NA	NA	CASSGGTDTQYF	TGTGCCAGCAGTGGGGGCACAGATACGCAGTATTTT
TRBJ2-3	14	TRBV12-5	NA	NA	CASGLDSSSDTQYF	TGTGCTAGTGGTTTGGACTCAAGCTCAGATACGCAGTATTTT
TRBJ2-1	15	TRBV7-3	TRBD2	NA	CASSLELAAYNEQFF	TGTGCCAGCAGCTTAGAGCTAGCGGCCTACAATGAGCAGTTCTTC
TRBJ2-2	15	TRBV5-1	NA	NA	CASSLAQRNTGELFF	TGCGCCAGCAGCTTGGCCCAAAGGAACACCGGGGAGCTGTTTTTT
TRBJ1-1	17	TRBV7-6	NA	NA	CASSPPSGKGWGTEAFF	TGTGCCAGCAGCCCGCCCTCTGGGAAAGGGTGGGGCACTGAAGCTTTCTTT
TRBJ1-1	14	TRBV19	NA	NA	CASSMGHQNTEAFF	TGTGCCAGTAGTATGGGACACCAGAACACTGAAGCTTTCTTT
TRBJ2-3	14	TRBV5-1	NA	once	CASSFLDPTDTQYF	TGCGCCAGCAGCTTTCTAGATCCCACAGATACGCAGTATTTT
TRBJ1-1	17	TRBV5-5	TRBD1	NA	CASSLEAPGTGNTEAFF	TGTGCCAGCAGCTTGGAAGCCCCCGGGACAGGGAACACTGAAGCTTTCTTT
TRBJ2-7	14	TRBV19	NA	NA	CASSPSTVTYEQYF	TGTGCCAGTAGTCCCTCGACAGTTACCTACGAGCAGTACTTC
TRBJ2-1	14	TRBV11-2	NA	NA	CASSLVFEVSEQFF	TGTGCCAGCAGCTTAGTGTTTGAAGTAAGTGAGCAGTTCTTC
TRBJ2-3	12	TRBV29-1	NA	NA	CSAGSGADTQYF	TGCAGCGCGGGTAGTGGGGCAGATACGCAGTATTTT
TRBJ2-2	13	TRBV28	NA	NA	CASSLSSRGELFF	TGTGCCAGCAGTTTATCGTCGAGAGGGGAGCTGTTTTTT
TRBJ1-4	14	TRBV7-9	NA	NA	CASSFEQGNEKLFF	TGTGCCAGCAGTTTTGAACAGGGCAATGAAAAACTGTTTTTT
TRBJ2-6	16	TRBV4-2	NA	few	CASSQDPTSGANVLTF	TGTGCCAGCAGCCAAGACCCGACCTCCGGGGCCAACGTCCTGACTTTC
TRBJ2-7	14	TRBV6-5	NA	NA	CASSSPPRPHEQYF	TGTGCCAGCAGTTCCCCCCCTAGGCCCCACGAGCAGTACTTC
TRBJ2-2	18	TRBV4-1	NA	NA	CASSQEILQSLNTGELFF	TGCGCCAGCAGCCAAGAAATCTTACAGAGCCTGAACACCGGGGAGCTGTTTTTT
TRBJ1-2	13	TRBV7-9	TRBD1	NA	CASSHRGGYGYTF	TGTGCCAGCAGCCACAGGGGGGGCTATGGCTACACCTTC
TRBJ2-3	14	TRBV5-5	NA	few	CASSLTRRTDTQYF	TGTGCCAGCAGCTTGACTCGTCGCACAGATACGCAGTATTTT
TRBJ2-2	15	TRBV25-1	TRBD1	once	CASSVRGQGAGELFF	TGTGCCAGCAGTGTCCGGGGACAGGGGGCCGGGGAGCTGTTTTTT
TRBJ2-2	13	TRBV4-2	NA	NA	CASSPPDYSELFF	TGTGCCAGCAGCCCCCCGGACTACTCGGAGCTGTTTTTT
TRBJ2-1	15	TRBV27	TRBD2	NA	CASSPRLAGVNEQFF	TGTGCCAGCAGTCCGAGACTAGCGGGAGTCAATGAGCAGTTCTTC
TRBJ1-1	13	TRBV7-2	NA	NA	CASSHLGGRQAFF	TGTGCCAGCAGCCACCTAGGGGGGAGGCAAGCTTTCTTT
TRBJ2-7	15	TRBV18	NA	NA	CASSPPGSPSYEQYF	TGTGCCAGCTCACCCCCAGGGTCGCCCTCCTACGAGCAGTACTTC
TRBJ2-7	15	TRBV19	TRBD2	NA	CASSRGAGGSYEQYF	TGTGCCAGTAGTCGCGGTGCGGGGGGCTCCTACGAGCAGTACTTC